This T cell receptor (beta chain) was sequenced for a study of glioma-infiltrating T cells (dated by TCRdb to about 2016). About the investigation overall: Glioma tissue, non-neoplastic brain tissue and matched peripheral blood mononuclear cells were used as sources from which TCR alpha- and beta-chain repertoires were sequenced. To measure divergence between tissue and blood T-cell populations, each tissue-infiltrating repertoire was compared with the peripheral blood repertoire of the same patient. Three low-grade glioma patients, fewer than 10 primary glioblastoma patients and three non-glioma patients contributing non-neoplastic brain tissue were included in the paired cohort.

Beyond this particular receptor, the publication reports: Very few CDR3 sequences were shared between tissue and blood, attributed to high CDR3 diversity and limited sampling. Group comparisons were based on small numbers of patients: three non-neoplastic, three low-grade glioma and about eight glioblastoma patients. VJ-independent divergence between tissue and blood was found to be below expectation in non-neoplastic patients but above expectation in all gliomas, particularly low-grade gliomas.

This clonotype was recorded at least ten times. Its antigen is not yet known. At one boundary the junction diverges from the germline segment, which might be a read error. The iRepertoire nested amplicon-rescue multiplex PCR (arm-PCR) platform was used to amplify TCR alpha and beta CDR3 regions from RNA. For one-step reverse transcription and amplification, roughly 100-450 ng of tissue mRNA or PBMC total RNA was used as input. After bead purification, a secondary multiplex PCR added Illumina adapters, and libraries were gel-purified between 200 and 400 bp. The libraries contained internal 6-nucleotide barcodes that were used for demultiplexing. The libraries were sequenced on an Illumina MiSeq using 2x220 or 2x250 nucleotide paired-end reads. Turning to the authors' computational methods: Paired reads were merged using FLASH 1.2.11 and were aligned to the GRCh37 human genome using BWA-MEM, after which TRA and TRB reads were extracted. An IMGT-derived reference of cassette sequences and CDR3 motifs, with pseudogenes included, was used for V and J assignment. Three-frame translation of reads was performed, and productive CDR3s were defined as those with a C...FGXG motif and no stop codons. Clonotypes were defined as unique combinations of V-J cassette pair and CDR3 amino acid sequence. Filtering of reads was based on Hamming distance, with the threshold set by the sequence error rate of each sample in mapped regions. TCRdb redid the processing of the public reads, applying fastp at Q25 and MiXCR, and retained in-frame beta chains. Each CDR3 protein appears once, grouped with its most common genes and DNA. These V and J calls originate from TCRdb's pipeline instead of the authors' own analysis. This sample lists around 180,000 distinct CDR3 sequences; about 47% were detected once. Of the sample, roughly 5.5% is held by the ten largest clones.

The specimen sequenced was glioma tissue, nonneoplastic brain tissue, or PBMCs (not recorded which). The sequence was obtained from a human donor with low-grade glioma or glioblastoma, undergoing nonglioma brain surgery, or in good health (not recorded which).

The sequenced DNA is TGCAGTGCAAACAGCGGGTACGGCACATATACGCAGTATTTT. It specifies CSANSGYGTYTQYF. The rearranged segments are TRBV20-1 and TRBJ2-3, with TRBD2 perhaps the D gene, on 6 matching bases. CDR1 and CDR2 are read off the germline V gene (reference sequence) as DFQATT and SNEGSKA. Reading from cysteine to phenylalanine, the CDR3 counts 14 amino acids. Only the CDR3 DNA is retained, 42 bases long and in frame from the first base.